Reported below is one T cell receptor (beta chain). Its antigen remains unknown. The V gene lost 7 bases and the J gene lost 2 bases, with 11 bases spanning the gap. CDR3 length: 13 amino acids. Germline CDR1 reads MNHNY; CDR2 reads SVGAGI (reference sequence). TCRdb re-derived calls from the reads in MiXCR, one entry per CDR3 protein. The sample records about 490,000 distinct CDR3 sequences, 11% being singletons. The data originate from a study of T cell repertoires in cytomegalovirus infection. About the research overall: Indicated by public TCR beta signatures were CMV infection and matching HLA type. Whole-study results and caveats: Within the response measured ex vivo, HLA-C-restricted CMV-specific TCR beta clonotypes were dominant.

The chain combines TRBV6-6 with TRBJ1-2; D is possibly TRBD1 (5 bases). The receptor was isolated from a human donor in good health (CMV status not recorded). Some clones in this sample may be carry-over from other donors' samples. The source material was PBMCs. CDR3 DNA sequence: TGTGCCAGCAACACAGGAAACAACTATGGCTACACCTTC. Its protein product is CASNTGNNYGYTF.